One sample yielded the 21 T cell receptor beta chains listed below, sequenced in a study of blood T cell repertoires in COVID-19 (dated by TCRdb to 2018 to 2021). The method was the immunoSEQ multiplex PCR assay. Drawn from immuneACCESS, this table holds only the in-frame rearrangements with V and J called that TCRdb kept. Clones are partly lost; checked studies trace under half to an unresolved V gene and leave the rest unexplained. In all, the sample holds 300,000 or so clones, and 80% to 90% of those were seen once. Roughly 10% of the sample goes to the ten largest clones. The sample taken for sequencing was PBMCs or T cells enriched from blood (not recorded which). These receptors came from a young woman who had recovered from COVID-19.

The chain links TRBV5-1 to TRBJ2-1; D is possibly TRBD2 (6 bases). Germline V gene sequence: CDR1 SGHRS, CDR2 YFSETQ. Trimming removed 1 base at V and 5 bases at J, with 10 bases between. CDR3 length: 14 amino acids. CDR3: CASSLTAGNNEQFF. CDR3 nucleotide sequence: TGCGCCAGCAGCTTGACGGCGGGGAACAATGAGCAGTTCTTC.

This clone was observed once. V usage is TRBV6-1 and J usage is TRBJ2-7; D may be TRBD2 (5 bases). V gave up 2 bases and J gave up 5 bases, with 16 bases separating them. The CDR3 extends over 15 amino acids. CDR1 MNHNS and CDR2 SASEGT come from the germline V gene. CDR3 nucleotide sequence: TGTGCCAGCAGTGAAATTACGGGGTTGGTTAACGAGCAGTACTTC. Protein product: CASSEITGLVNEQYF.

The chain joins TRBV27 to TRBJ1-1; no reliable D call. Germline CDR1 is MNHEY and CDR2 is SMNVEV (reference sequence). V lost 4 bases, J lost 1 base, and 7 bases lay in between. The CDR3 contains 13 residues. Written as DNA, the CDR3 is TGTGCCAGCAGTTATTCCGGGAACACTGAAGCTTTCTTT. This sequence encodes CASSYSGNTEAFF.

Of note for this clone: Additional DNA sequences in this sample encode the identical CDR3. The chain employs TRBV12-3 or TRBV12-4 and TRBJ1-1; weak D call: TRBD1 (5 bases). The CDR3 loop spans 13 amino acids. Trimming removed 2 bases from V and 5 bases from J, with 9 bases in between. The CDR3 loop is CASSLWGDTEAFF. CDR3 in DNA: TGTGCCAGCAGTTTATGGGGGGATACTGAAGCTTTCTTT.

J is TRBJ1-2 and V is TRBV19; D possibly corresponds to TRBD1 (5 bases). Trimming took off 0 bases at V and 6 bases at J, with 17 bases between the two ends. The CDR3 has 16 residues. CDR1 LNHDA and CDR2 SQIVND come from the germline V gene (reference sequence). The CDR3 region is CASSIDPGIHSDGYTF. DNA for the CDR3: TGTGCCAGTAGTATAGATCCAGGGATTCATTCGGATGGCTACACCTTC.

The rearrangement joins TRBV7-3 to TRBJ2-3; D is uncertain. The CDR3 contains 12 residues. Trimming shortened V by 2 bases and J by 3 bases, and 3 bases separated the two germline ends. The germline V gene has CDR1 SGHTA and CDR2 FQGTGA. CDR3 DNA sequence: TGTGCCAGCAGCTTACATACAGATACGCAGTATTTT. Amino acid sequence: CASSLHTDTQYF.

V is TRBV6-4 and J is TRBJ1-6; 7 positions match TRBD1. J gave up 7 bases and V 2 bases, and 8 bases lay outside the gene matches. Germline V lookup: CDR1 MRHNA, CDR2 SNTAGT. This CDR3 region has 16 residues. The CDR3: CASSDEGALGNSPLHF. In DNA, the CDR3 is TGTGCCAGCAGTGACGAGGGGGCGCTGGGGAATTCACCCCTCCACTTT.

The J gene is TRBJ1-2, the V gene TRBV28, with 9 positions matching TRBD1. The J segment lost 5 bases and the V segment lost 5 bases, leaving 6 bases of the junction unmatched. Germline V CDR1 and CDR2: MDHEN, SYDVKM. There are 14 residues in the CDR3. The CDR3 sequence is CASSPGQGRYGYTF. CDR3 in DNA: TGTGCCAGCAGTCCGGGACAGGGAAGGTATGGCTACACCTTC.

V usage is TRBV7-9 and J usage is TRBJ2-5, with 10 bases that match TRBD1. The V segment lost 1 base and the J segment 2 bases; nucleotides outside the gene matches: 4. This CDR3 spans 16 amino acids. From germline, CDR1 is SEHNR and CDR2 FQNEAQ (reference sequence). The chain's CDR3 is CASSLGQGALQETQYF. CDR3 in DNA: TGTGCCAGCAGCTTAGGACAGGGGGCCTTACAAGAGACCCAGTACTTC. Together with reference TRBV7-9 and TRBJ2-5, the CDR3 gives the full variable domain: DTGVSQNPRHKITKRGQNVTFRCDPISEHNRLYWYRQTLGQGPEFLTYFQNEAQLEKSRLLSDRFSAERPKGSFSTLEIQRTEQGDSAMYLCASSLGQGALQETQYFGPGTRLLVL.

The V gene is TRBV3-1 (or the pseudogene TRBV3-2), the J gene TRBJ2-3, with 8 bases identical to TRBD2. The CDR3 covers 15 residues. Germline V lookup: CDR1 LGHDT, CDR2 YNNKEL (reference sequence). V lost 4 bases to trimming and J lost 2 bases; unmatched junction nucleotides: 5. CDR3 DNA sequence: TGTGCCAGCAGCCCGAGCGGGGGATCCACAGATACGCAGTATTTT. Translation gives CASSPSGGSTDTQYF.

V usage is TRBV5-1 and J usage is TRBJ1-3; D is unresolved. From germline, CDR1 is SGHRS and CDR2 YFSETQ. Trimming removed 1 base from V and 8 bases from J, with 13 bases in between. The CDR3 is 14 residues long. The CDR3 sequence: CASSLSRLGDTIYF. DNA of the CDR3: TGCGCCAGCAGCTTGAGCAGGTTGGGAGACACCATATATTTT.

This clone showed up just once. This rearrangement joins TRBV6-6 to TRBJ1-1; D gene unclear. The CDR3 length is 13 residues. CDR1 is MNHNY, CDR2 SVGAGI, per germline (reference sequence). V was clipped by 7 bases and J by 0 bases, with 9 bases between them. CDR3 sequence: CASTLRVNTEAFF. Written as DNA, the CDR3 is TGTGCCAGCACTCTGCGAGTGAACACTGAAGCTTTCTTT.

DNA for the CDR3: TGTGCCAGCAGCCTCCCAGGGGGTGAAAAACTGTTTTTT. Its translation: CASSLPGGEKLFF. The chain has TRBV7-9 and TRBJ1-4, with TRBD1 identical over 7 bases. The J segment lost 7 bases and the V segment lost 5 bases, leaving 4 bases of the junction unmatched. The CDR3 is 13 residues long. Germline V CDR1 and CDR2: SEHNR, FQNEAQ (reference sequence). Filled out from reference TRBV7-9 and TRBJ1-4, the complete variable domain reads DTGVSQNPRHKITKRGQNVTFRCDPISEHNRLYWYRQTLGQGPEFLTYFQNEAQLEKSRLLSDRFSAERPKGSFSTLEIQRTEQGDSAMYLCASSLPGGEKLFFGSGTQLSVL.

This chain connects TRBV18 to TRBJ1-5; 12 positions agree with TRBD1. Trimming removed 5 bases from V and 7 bases from J; junction bases left unmatched: 6. CDR3 length: 15 residues. Per the germline V gene, CDR1 is KGHSH and CDR2 is LQKENI. As DNA, the CDR3 is TGTGCCAGCTCAGGGGGACAGGGGGCTTCACAGCCCCAGCATTTT. Amino acids: CASSGGQGASQPQHF.

The chain uses TRBV5-1 and TRBJ2-3; 7 nucleotides match TRBD2. Germline V gives CDR1 SGHRS, CDR2 YFSETQ. This CDR3 contains 16 residues. After removal of 0 bases from V and 2 bases from J, the junction contained 6 bases not matched to a gene. CDR3 nucleotides: TGCGCCAGCAGCTTGGCAGCTAGCGGAGCCACAGATACGCAGTATTTT. Translating gives CASSLAASGATDTQYF.

V usage is TRBV6-1 and J usage is TRBJ1-4, with TRBD1 as a possible D gene (6 bases). CDR3 size: 14 residues. The V and J ends lost 2 bases and 6 bases respectively, with 10 bases between them. CDR1 is MNHNS and CDR2 is SASEGT in the germline V gene. Here the CDR3 reads CASSETGNYEKLFF. DNA of the CDR3: TGTGCCAGCAGTGAAACAGGGAATTATGAAAAACTGTTTTTT.

The V and J genes are TRBV23-1 and TRBJ2-2; TRBD2 agrees at 8 bases. TRBV23-1 is an ORF; its function is uncertain. The V gene end was trimmed by 8 bases and the J gene end by 6 bases; junction bases not matched to a gene: 8. The CDR3 sequence is 14 residues long. As DNA, the CDR3 is TGCGCCAGCCGACGGGGGGGGCTGGCCGGGGAGCTGTTTTTT. Amino acids: CASRRGGLAGELFF.

The V and J genes are TRBV19 and TRBJ2-1; a weak D match, TRBD2 (9 bases). The V end was cut by 5 bases, the J end by 7 bases, with 27 bases between. The germline V gene has CDR1 LNHDA and CDR2 SQIVND (reference sequence). There are 18 residues in the CDR3. CDR3: CASSLAGGKVAGDNEQFF. CDR3 in DNA: TGTGCCAGTAGTCTCGCAGGGGGCAAAGTAGCGGGAGATAATGAGCAGTTCTTC. The full variable domain, completed using reference TRBV19 and TRBJ2-1, is DGGITQSPKYLFRKEGQNVTLSCEQNLNHDAMYWYRQDPGQGLRLIYYSQIVNDFQKGDIAEGYSVSREKKESFPLTVTSAQKNPTAFYLCASSLAGGKVAGDNEQFFGPGTRLTVL.

This chain uses TRBV15 with TRBJ1-4; D might be TRBD1 (6 bases). Trimming removed 3 bases from V and 8 bases from J, with 10 bases in between. Per germline, CDR1 LNHNV and CDR2 YYDKDF (reference sequence). CDR3 size: 13 residues. The DNA of the CDR3 is TGTGCCACCAGCAGGGGCGACAGGGAAAAACTGTTTTTT. It is translated as CATSRGDREKLFF.

The chain recombines TRBV19 with TRBJ2-1; 9 bases are shared with TRBD2. V lost 1 base, J lost 3 bases, and 4 bases stayed unmatched. The CDR3 runs to 16 residues. From germline, CDR1 is LNHDA and CDR2 SQIVND (reference sequence). The CDR3 coding sequence is TGTGCCAGTAGTATAGGGAGAGCGGGGGGCTACAATGAGCAGTTCTTC. This sequence encodes CASSIGRAGGYNEQFF.

This clone is a singleton in its sample. V and J are TRBV7-2 and TRBJ1-5, with a tentative D call TRBD1 (5 bases). Trimming stripped 5 bases from V and 1 base from J, with 12 bases between. The germline gives CDR1 SGHTA, CDR2 FQGNSA. The CDR3 loop spans 15 amino acids. The chain's CDR3 is CASSLRTPSNQPQHF. CDR3 nucleotide sequence: TGTGCCAGCAGCCTCCGGACACCAAGCAATCAGCCCCAGCATTTT. Full variable domain (outside the CDR3, taken from reference TRBV7-2 and TRBJ1-5): GAGVSQSPSNKVTEKGKDVELRCDPISGHTALYWYRQSLGQGLEFLIYFQGNSAPDKSGLPSDRFSAERTGGSVSTLTIQRTQQEDSAVYLCASSLRTPSNQPQHFGDGTRLSIL.